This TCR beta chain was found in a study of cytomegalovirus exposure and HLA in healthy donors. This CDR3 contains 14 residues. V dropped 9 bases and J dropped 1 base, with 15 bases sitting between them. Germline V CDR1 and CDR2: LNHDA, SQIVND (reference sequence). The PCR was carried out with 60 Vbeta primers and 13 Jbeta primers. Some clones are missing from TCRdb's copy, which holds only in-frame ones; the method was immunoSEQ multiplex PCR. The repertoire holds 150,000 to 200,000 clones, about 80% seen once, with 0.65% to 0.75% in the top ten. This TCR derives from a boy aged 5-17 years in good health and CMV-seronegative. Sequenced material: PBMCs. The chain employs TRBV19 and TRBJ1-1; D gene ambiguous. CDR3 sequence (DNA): TGTGCCAGCCAGCCGGGTCCCGCGAACACTGAAGCTTTCTTT. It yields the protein CASQPGPANTEAFF. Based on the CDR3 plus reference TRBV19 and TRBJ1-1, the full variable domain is DGGITQSPKYLFRKEGQNVTLSCEQNLNHDAMYWYRQDPGQGLRLIYYSQIVNDFQKGDIAEGYSVSREKKESFPLTVTSAQKNPTAFYLCASQPGPANTEAFFGQGTRLTVV.